Shown below are 29 T cell receptor beta chains from a single sample sequenced in a study of low-dose radiotherapy and immunotherapy resistance in tumors. With TRAV- and TRBV-specific primers, first-strand cDNA was made, covering the alpha and beta chains. TCRs underwent roughly 19 PCR cycles of amplification with a constant-region primer and V-primer adapter. Each CDR3 protein is one row after TCRdb ran MiXCR on the reads. The table shows around 64,000 distinct CDR3 sequences, with around 27% occurring only once. Time point specified: before trial treatment. This sample comprised PBMCs, obtained before treatment. These receptors all come from a male donor with rectosigmoid adenocarcinoma.

This clonotype was counted many times. The chain links TRBV27 to TRBJ2-3; 8 bases match TRBD2. Germline V CDR1 and CDR2: MNHEY, SMNVEV (reference sequence). This CDR3 has 16 amino acids. Unmatched junction bases numbered 12, after V lost 4 bases and J lost 6 bases. The CDR3, as DNA: TGTGCCAGCAGTTCCCAACTAGCGGCTGGGCAGGATACGCAGTATTTT. Translation: CASSSQLAAGQDTQYF.

This clonotype came up many times. The chain has TRBV4-3 and TRBJ2-1; tentatively, D is TRBD2 (5 bases). V gave up 0 bases and J gave up 5 bases, with 20 bases separating them. Per germline, CDR1 LGHNA and CDR2 YSLEER. The CDR3 is made up of 18 amino acids. The CDR3 region is CASSQDIIVRGDNNEQFF. CDR3 nucleotide sequence: TGCGCCAGCAGCCAAGATATCATCGTACGGGGAGACAACAATGAGCAGTTCTTC.

The table lists this clonotype with many counts. The rearrangement links TRBV5-6 to TRBJ2-2; weak D call: TRBD1 (8 bases). The CDR3 is 16 residues long. Between the trimmed V and J ends, which lost 5 bases and 7 bases, there was a span of 21 bases. The V gene's germline CDR1 is SGHDT and CDR2 YYEEEE. The CDR3, as DNA: TGTGCCAGCAGACTACAGGGGGGGGGGACCAACGGGGAGCTGTTTTTT. This codes for CASRLQGGGTNGELFF. Together with reference TRBV5-6 and TRBJ2-2, the CDR3 gives the full variable domain: DAGVTQSPTHLIKTRGQQVTLRCSPKSGHDTVSWYQQALGQGPQFIFQYYEEEERQRGNFPDRFSGHQFPNYSSELNVNALLLGDSALYLCASRLQGGGTNGELFFGEGSRLTVL.

Of note for this clonotype: Since a far larger clone is one base different, this is likely a read error. The gene calls are TRBV28 and TRBJ2-4; 7 bases align to TRBD1. The germline V gene has CDR1 MDHEN and CDR2 SYDVKM. The CDR3 contains 14 residues. Here the CDR3 DNA reads TGTGCCACCAGCCCGGGACAGAACAAAAACACTCAGTACTTC. This sequence encodes CATSPGQNKNTQYF.

As concerns this clonotype: It differs at one base from a far larger clone, so likely a read error. The chain couples TRBV20-1 to TRBJ2-7, with a weak D call TRBD2 (6 bases). The germline V gene encodes CDR1 DFQATT and CDR2 SNEGSKA (reference sequence). This CDR3 contains 13 residues. V lost 5 bases and J 7 bases, leaving 18 bases between the germline ends. The CDR3 sequence: CSAVADSYNEQYF. The CDR3 DNA follows: TGCAGTGCTGTAGCGGATTCCTACAATGAGCAGTACTTC.

This clonotype appeared many times. This chain's CDR3 is CATSRVYGYPGGYTF. The CDR3 region has the DNA TGTGCCACCAGCAGAGTTTATGGTTACCCGGGAGGCTACACCTTC. V is TRBV15 and J is TRBJ1-2, with unresolved D. Trimming removed 1 base from V and 8 bases from J, with 17 bases in between. Germline V CDR1 and CDR2: LNHNV, YYDKDF (reference sequence). The length of the CDR3 is 15 residues. Based on the CDR3 plus reference TRBV15 and TRBJ1-2, the full variable domain is DAMVIQNPRYQVTQFGKPVTLSCSQTLNHNVMYWYQQKSSQAPKLLFHYYDKDFNNEADTPDNFQSRRPNTSFCFLDIRSPGLGDTAMYLCATSRVYGYPGGYTFGSGTRLTVV.

This sequence joins TRBV5-5 and TRBJ2-1; 7 bases map to TRBD1. CDR3 size: 13 residues. V lost 7 bases, J lost 5 bases, and 6 bases stayed unmatched. Germline V gives CDR1 SGHKS, CDR2 YYEKEE (reference sequence). The CDR3 coding sequence is TGTGCCAGCGACTGGACAGGAGACAATGAGCAGTTCTTC. Its translation: CASDWTGDNEQFF.

Concerning this clonotype: A far larger clone is only one base removed, so a read error is likely. The V call is TRBV7-8, the J call TRBJ2-7, with 13 bases that match TRBD2. The junction had 14 bases not matched to a gene; V was cut back by 5 bases and J by 7 bases. The CDR3 consists of 17 residues. Germline-derived CDR1 and CDR2 are SGHVS and FQNEAQ. The CDR3 DNA is TGTGCCAGCAGCCAGGGACTAGCGGGAAGCTCCTACAATGAGCAGTACTTC. Encoded protein: CASSQGLAGSSYNEQYF.

This clonotype was seen ten or more times. The rearrangement uses TRBV6-1 and TRBJ1-1, with D possibly being TRBD1 (5 bases). Trimming took 5 bases from V and 1 from J, leaving 8 bases between them. The CDR3 is 13 residues long. Germline V gene data show CDR1 as MNHNS and CDR2 as SASEGT. CDR3 in amino acids: CASSLTANTEAFF. The CDR3 DNA reads as TGTGCCAGCAGTTTGACAGCGAACACTGAAGCTTTCTTT.

The rearrangement links TRBV5-1 to TRBJ2-7; the D gene is possibly TRBD2 (6 bases). Germline assignment: CDR1 SGHRS and CDR2 YFSETQ. V dropped 5 bases and J dropped 2 bases, with 11 bases sitting between them. The CDR3 consists of 13 residues. The CDR3 is CASSGGNPYEQYF. DNA for the CDR3: TGCGCCAGCAGTGGGGGGAACCCCTACGAGCAGTACTTC.

This clonotype was found many times. V is TRBV6-4 and J is TRBJ2-3, with D hard to call. The V end lost 2 bases, the J end lost 0 bases, and 6 bases lay between the germline ends. Germline values: CDR1 MRHNA, CDR2 SNTAGT. The CDR3 has 14 residues. CDR3 nucleotide sequence: TGTGCCAGCAGTGACGAGAAAAGCACAGATACGCAGTATTTT. Residues: CASSDEKSTDTQYF.

The genes are TRBV7-2 and TRBJ2-1, with 7 bases that match TRBD2. This CDR3 is 17 amino acids long. Germline assignment: CDR1 SGHTA and CDR2 FQGNSA. Losses at the gene ends were 6 bases for V and 2 bases for J; bases not matched to a gene: 13. CDR3 DNA: TGTGCCAGCAGGCCAAGGGGAGGGAGGGCTACCTACAATGAGCAGTTCTTC. This sequence encodes CASRPRGGRATYNEQFF.

This clonotype was recorded many times. The V gene is TRBV12-3 or TRBV12-4, the J gene TRBJ2-3; no reliable D call. The CDR3 has 14 amino acids. Trimming took 7 bases from V and 1 from J, leaving 12 bases between them. CDR3 DNA sequence: TGTGCCAGCACCATAGGGCCGGGCACAGATACGCAGTATTTT. Translation gives CASTIGPGTDTQYF.

This clonotype appeared many times. V is TRBV6-2 or TRBV6-3 and J is TRBJ2-7; 11 bases match TRBD2. The germline V gene encodes CDR1 MNHEY and CDR2 SVGEGT. This CDR3 has 16 amino acids. V lost 5 bases, J lost 7 bases, and 13 bases stayed unmatched. The CDR3 sequence is CASSTETSGILREQYF. CDR3 sequence (DNA): TGTGCCAGCAGTACGGAGACTAGCGGGATTTTGAGGGAGCAGTACTTC.

This clonotype has at least ten counts. The chain is built from TRBV5-1 and TRBJ2-2; D is ambiguous. Germline V gene data show CDR1 as SGHRS and CDR2 as YFSETQ. Trimming removed 0 bases from V and 9 bases from J, with 6 bases in between. The CDR3 spans 12 residues. CDR3 protein: CASSLEGRELFF. The CDR3 DNA sequence: TGCGCCAGCAGCTTGGAAGGGCGGGAGCTGTTTTTT.

Many counts were recorded for this clonotype. The genes are TRBV18 and TRBJ1-1; maybe TRBD1 (5 bases). V was pared by 2 bases and J by 2 bases, with 12 bases between. Germline V lookup: CDR1 KGHSH, CDR2 LQKENI. This CDR3 contains 15 residues. CDR3 DNA sequence: TGTGCCAGCTCACCAGATTTGGGGACCAACACTGAAGCTTTCTTT. It yields the protein CASSPDLGTNTEAFF. The full variable domain, its missing parts supplied by reference TRBV18 and TRBJ1-1, is NAGVMQNPRHLVRRRGQEARLRCSPMKGHSHVYWYRQLPEEGLKFMVYLQKENIIDESGMPKERFSAEFPKEGPSILRIQQVVRGDSAAYFCASSPDLGTNTEAFFGQGTRLTVV.

This clonotype occurred many times. The chain joins TRBV10-2 to TRBJ1-1; a weak D match, TRBD1 (5 bases). Trimming cost V 8 bases and J 3 bases, with 10 bases left between them. CDR1 is WSHSY and CDR2 is SAAADI in the germline V gene. The CDR3 runs 12 residues. The CDR3 reads CASSGPYTEAFF. In DNA form, the CDR3 reads TGCGCCAGCTCGGGACCGTACACTGAAGCTTTCTTT.

In this sample, this clonotype turned up many times. This sequence joins TRBV7-2 and TRBJ1-5; 9 nucleotides align to TRBD1. With 4 bases clipped from V and 6 bases from J, the junction kept 7 bases outside the gene matches. The V gene's germline CDR1 is SGHTA and CDR2 FQGNSA. The CDR3 spans 15 residues. The CDR3 coding sequence is TGTGCCAGCAGCTATAATACAGGGGGCGTTCAGCCCCAGCATTTT. Its translation: CASSYNTGGVQPQHF.

This clonotype was recorded at least ten times. The genes are TRBV28 and TRBJ1-4; a weak D match, TRBD1 (5 bases). The CDR3 has 15 residues. Deletions cut 6 bases from V and 5 bases from J, with 16 bases between. CDR1 MDHEN and CDR2 SYDVKM come from the germline V gene. CDR3 bases: TGTGCCAGCAGCCCGACAGCAGTACGGAATGAAAAACTGTTTTTT. It translates to CASSPTAVRNEKLFF. Using reference TRBV28 and TRBJ1-4 for the parts outside the CDR3, the full variable domain is DVKVTQSSRYLVKRTGEKVFLECVQDMDHENMFWYRQDPGLGLRLIYFSYDVKMKEKGDIPEGYSVSREKKERFSLILESASTNQTSMYLCASSPTAVRNEKLFFGSGTQLSVL.

The CDR3 loop is CASRGAGGESYEQYF. CDR3 nucleotides: TGTGCCAGCAGGGGGGCTGGGGGAGAATCCTACGAGCAGTACTTC. V usage is TRBV28 and J usage is TRBJ2-7; D possibly corresponds to TRBD1 (6 bases). Trimming cost V 6 bases and J 1 base, with 16 bases left between them. This CDR3 is 15 amino acids long. CDR1 MDHEN and CDR2 SYDVKM come from the germline V gene.

This clonotype was detected ten times or more. The gene calls are TRBV28 and TRBJ1-5; D is unresolved. CDR3 length: 15 amino acids. CDR1 is MDHEN and CDR2 is SYDVKM in the germline V gene. Trimming took 5 bases from V and 0 from J, leaving 11 bases between them. In DNA, the CDR3 is TGTGCCAGCAGTCGCGATTTGTATAGCAATCAGCCCCAGCATTTT. Its translation is CASSRDLYSNQPQHF.

The chain recombines TRBV20-1 with TRBJ2-6; 9 bases map to TRBD2. Per the germline V gene, CDR1 is DFQATT and CDR2 is SNEGSKA (reference sequence). This CDR3 contains 20 residues. V was clipped by 3 bases and J by 4 bases; unmatched bases: 19. The CDR3 sequence is CSASYYGSGRTSSGANVLTF. DNA of the CDR3: TGCAGTGCTAGTTATTACGGTAGCGGGAGAACTAGTTCCGGGGCCAACGTCCTGACTTTC.

A remark on this clonotype: A far larger clone is one nucleotide away, so this likely arose from a read error. This rearrangement joins TRBV9 to TRBJ2-1, with 7 nucleotides matching TRBD2. Germline CDR1 SGDLS, CDR2 YYNGEE. V was pared by 0 bases and J by 10 bases, with 7 bases of the junction left unmatched. The CDR3 totals 14 residues. This chain's CDR3 is CASSVGAGEYEQFF. The CDR3 coding sequence is TGTGCCAGCAGCGTAGGGGCGGGGGAATACGAGCAGTTCTTC.

This clonotype was observed at least ten times. V is TRBV28 and J is TRBJ2-3, with 11 nucleotides matching TRBD2. The CDR3 has 15 amino acids. The germline gives CDR1 MDHEN, CDR2 SYDVKM. V lost 6 bases to trimming and J lost 6 bases; unmatched junction nucleotides: 8. The CDR3 here is CASSLAGGGDDTQYF. CDR3 nucleotide sequence: TGTGCCAGCAGCCTAGCGGGGGGAGGTGACGATACGCAGTATTTT.

The chain links TRBV4-1 to TRBJ2-1; 9 bases map to TRBD1. The CDR3 totals 15 residues. Germline trimming cut 4 bases from V and 8 bases from J; bases unmatched to any gene: 9. Germline V gene data show CDR1 as MGHRA and CDR2 as YSYEKL. This CDR3 reads CASSPGTGSRDEQFF. DNA of the CDR3: TGCGCCAGCAGCCCCGGGACAGGGAGTAGGGATGAGCAGTTCTTC.

The V call is TRBV10-3, the J call TRBJ1-2; D ambiguous. V lost 7 bases and J 2 bases, leaving 11 bases between the germline ends. CDR1 ENHRY and CDR2 SYGVKD come from the germline V gene. The CDR3 length is 13 residues. The CDR3 coding sequence is TGTGCCATCACCTTTGACAAGAACTATGGCTACACCTTC. This gives the protein CAITFDKNYGYTF.

This clonotype was seen ten or more times. This chain connects TRBV19 to TRBJ2-7; 8 nucleotides line up with TRBD2. The J segment lost 5 bases and the V segment lost 7 bases, leaving 10 bases of the junction unmatched. The CDR3 totals 14 residues. Germline lookup yields CDR1 LNHDA and CDR2 SQIVND (reference sequence). DNA of the CDR3: TGTGCCAGTAACCCGGGACTAGGGGTGGACGAGCAGTACTTC. Translation: CASNPGLGVDEQYF. The full variable domain, in which reference TRBV19 and TRBJ2-7 provide the parts outside the CDR3, is DGGITQSPKYLFRKEGQNVTLSCEQNLNHDAMYWYRQDPGQGLRLIYYSQIVNDFQKGDIAEGYSVSREKKESFPLTVTSAQKNPTAFYLCASNPGLGVDEQYFGPGTRLTVT.

This chain links TRBV28 with TRBJ1-2, with 7 bases fitting TRBD1. This CDR3 is built from 14 residues. Germline assignment: CDR1 MDHEN and CDR2 SYDVKM. Trimming cost V 1 base and J 7 bases; bases outside gene matches: 6. The chain's CDR3 is CASSLSPGQLGYTF. CDR3 nucleotide sequence: TGTGCCAGCAGTTTATCGCCGGGACAGCTTGGCTACACCTTC.

DNA for the CDR3: TGTGCCAGCAGCCTCAACCCGGGGCCTTACGAGCAGTACTTC. Encoded protein: CASSLNPGPYEQYF. The V call is TRBV7-2, the J call TRBJ2-7, with D possibly being TRBD1 or TRBD2 (5 bases each). This CDR3 has 14 amino acids. Trimming pared 5 bases from V and 4 bases from J, leaving 15 bases between. Germline CDR1 SGHTA, CDR2 FQGNSA.